This TCR beta chain stems from a study of cytotoxic CD8 clonotypes in ibrutinib-treated CLL. Background on the study: After a median 12 months on treatment (6 to 36), response samples were drawn. Per sample, productive templates averaged roughly 230,000 and productive rearrangements averaged approximately 92,000. Study-level findings and limits: At ibrutinib response, clonality increased, and at progression it declined back toward baseline.

The authors obtained roughly 2 micrograms of genomic DNA from cryopreserved PBMCs for TCR beta libraries. This CDR3 contains 12 residues. V gave up 4 bases and J gave up 6 bases, with 10 bases separating them. Germline loops: CDR1 SQVTM, CDR2 ANQGSEA. Assay used: immunoSEQ multiplex PCR; TCRdb lists only in-frame clones, some missing. Among about 130,000 clones listed, 75% to 85% were seen once. Concerning this clone itself: The antigen is undetermined.

The V gene is TRBV29-1, the J gene TRBJ2-1; no clear D. The material sequenced was PBMCs, taken after 12 months of ibrutinib treatment. The TCR sequence derives from a human donor with chronic lymphocytic leukemia. The CDR3: CSVGFWLNEQFF. The CDR3 DNA follows: TGCAGCGTTGGGTTCTGGCTCAATGAGCAGTTCTTC.